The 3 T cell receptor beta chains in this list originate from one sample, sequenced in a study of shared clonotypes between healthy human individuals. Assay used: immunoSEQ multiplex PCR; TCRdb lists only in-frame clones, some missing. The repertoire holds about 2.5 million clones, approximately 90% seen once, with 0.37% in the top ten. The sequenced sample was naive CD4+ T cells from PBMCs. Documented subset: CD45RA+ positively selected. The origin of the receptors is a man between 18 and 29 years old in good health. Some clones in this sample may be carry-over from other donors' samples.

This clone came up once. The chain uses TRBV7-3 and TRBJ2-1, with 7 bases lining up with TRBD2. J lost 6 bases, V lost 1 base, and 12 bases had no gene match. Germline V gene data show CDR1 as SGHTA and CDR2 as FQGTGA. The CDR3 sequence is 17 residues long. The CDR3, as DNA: TGTGCCAGCAGCTTAAACCCCCTAGCGGCGGGGGTCAATGAGCAGTTCTTC. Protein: CASSLNPLAAGVNEQFF.

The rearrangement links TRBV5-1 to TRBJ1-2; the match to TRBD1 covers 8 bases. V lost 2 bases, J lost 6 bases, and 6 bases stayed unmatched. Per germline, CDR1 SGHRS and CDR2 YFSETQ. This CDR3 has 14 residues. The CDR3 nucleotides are TGCGCCAGCAGCTTACAGCAGGGGGCGCATGGCTACACCTTC. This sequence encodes CASSLQQGAHGYTF.

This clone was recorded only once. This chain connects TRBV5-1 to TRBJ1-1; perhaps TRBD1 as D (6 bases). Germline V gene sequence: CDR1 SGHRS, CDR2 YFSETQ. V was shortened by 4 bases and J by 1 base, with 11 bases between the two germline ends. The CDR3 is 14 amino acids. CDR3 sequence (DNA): TGCGCCAGCAGCCGCCAACAGGGGAACACTGAAGCTTTCTTT. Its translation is CASSRQQGNTEAFF.